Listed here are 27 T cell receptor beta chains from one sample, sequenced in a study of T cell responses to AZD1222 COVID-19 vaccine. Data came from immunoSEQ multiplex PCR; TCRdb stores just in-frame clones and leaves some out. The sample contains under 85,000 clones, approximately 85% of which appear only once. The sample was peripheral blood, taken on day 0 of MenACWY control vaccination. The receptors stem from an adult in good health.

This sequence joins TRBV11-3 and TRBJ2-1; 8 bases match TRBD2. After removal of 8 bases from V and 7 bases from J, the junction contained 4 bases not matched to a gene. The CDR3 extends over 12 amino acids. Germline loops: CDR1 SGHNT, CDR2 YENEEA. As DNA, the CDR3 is TGTGCCAGCGCGGGGGGAGGGAATGAGCAGTTCTTC. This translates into CASAGGGNEQFF.

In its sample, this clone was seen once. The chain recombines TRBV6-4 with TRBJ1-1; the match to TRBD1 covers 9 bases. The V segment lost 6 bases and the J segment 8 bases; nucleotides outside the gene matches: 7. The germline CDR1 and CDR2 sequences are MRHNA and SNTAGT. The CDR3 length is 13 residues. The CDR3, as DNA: TGTGCCAGCAGACCCAGACAGGGGGGGGAAGCTTTCTTT. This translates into CASRPRQGGEAFF.

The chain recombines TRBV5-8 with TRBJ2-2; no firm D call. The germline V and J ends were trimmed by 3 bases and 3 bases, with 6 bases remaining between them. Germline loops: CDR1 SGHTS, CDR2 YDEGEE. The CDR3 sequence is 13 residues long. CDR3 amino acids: CASSSTDTGELFF. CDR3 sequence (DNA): TGTGCCAGCAGCTCCACCGACACCGGGGAGCTGTTTTTT. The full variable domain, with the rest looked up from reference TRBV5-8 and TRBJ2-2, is EAGVTQSPTHLIKTRGQQATLRCSPISGHTSVYWYQQALGLGLQFLLWYDEGEERNRGNFPPRFSGRQFPNYSSELNVNALELEDSALYLCASSSTDTGELFFGEGSRLTVL.

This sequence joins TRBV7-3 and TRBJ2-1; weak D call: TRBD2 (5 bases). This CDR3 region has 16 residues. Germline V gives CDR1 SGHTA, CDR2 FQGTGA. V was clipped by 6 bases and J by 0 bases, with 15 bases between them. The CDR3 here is CASSPSGILSYNEQFF. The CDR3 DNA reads TGTGCCAGCAGTCCTTCCGGGATTCTCTCCTACAATGAGCAGTTCTTC.

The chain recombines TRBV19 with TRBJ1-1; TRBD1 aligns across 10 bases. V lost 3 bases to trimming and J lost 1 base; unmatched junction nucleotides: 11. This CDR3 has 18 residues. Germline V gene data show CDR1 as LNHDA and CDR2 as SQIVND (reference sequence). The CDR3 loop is CASSILDRGILWNTEAFF. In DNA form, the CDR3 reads TGTGCCAGTAGTATTCTGGACAGGGGGATTCTCTGGAACACTGAAGCTTTCTTT. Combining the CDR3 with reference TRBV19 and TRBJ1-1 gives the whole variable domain DGGITQSPKYLFRKEGQNVTLSCEQNLNHDAMYWYRQDPGQGLRLIYYSQIVNDFQKGDIAEGYSVSREKKESFPLTVTSAQKNPTAFYLCASSILDRGILWNTEAFFGQGTRLTVV.

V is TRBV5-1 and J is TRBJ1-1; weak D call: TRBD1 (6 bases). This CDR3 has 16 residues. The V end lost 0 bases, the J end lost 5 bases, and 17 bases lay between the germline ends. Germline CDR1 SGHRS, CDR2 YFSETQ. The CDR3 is CASSLGVGALETEAFF. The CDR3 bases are TGCGCCAGCAGCTTGGGGGTGGGGGCGTTGGAAACTGAAGCTTTCTTT.

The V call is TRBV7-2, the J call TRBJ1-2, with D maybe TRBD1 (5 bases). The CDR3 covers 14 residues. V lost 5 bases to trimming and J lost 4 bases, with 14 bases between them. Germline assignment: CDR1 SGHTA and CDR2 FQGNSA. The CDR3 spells CASSPGQGGYGYTF. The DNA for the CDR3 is TGTGCCAGCAGCCCCGGCCAGGGAGGCTATGGCTACACCTTC.

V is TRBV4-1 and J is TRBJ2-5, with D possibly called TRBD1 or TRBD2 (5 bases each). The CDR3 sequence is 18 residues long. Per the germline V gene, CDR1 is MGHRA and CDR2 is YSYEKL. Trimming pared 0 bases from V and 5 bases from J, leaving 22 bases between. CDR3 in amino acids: CASSQDRQKGDGEETQYF. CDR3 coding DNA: TGCGCCAGCAGCCAAGACCGACAGAAGGGTGATGGGGAGGAGACCCAGTACTTC.

The CDR3 spells CASSLVGEKLFF. The CDR3 nucleotides are TGTGCCAGCAGCTTAGTTGGTGAAAAACTGTTTTTT. This chain uses TRBV7-8 with TRBJ1-4, with D uncertain. CDR3 length: 12 amino acids. Germline V gene lookup returns CDR1 SGHVS and CDR2 FQNEAQ. Deletions cut 1 base from V and 7 bases from J, with 4 bases between.

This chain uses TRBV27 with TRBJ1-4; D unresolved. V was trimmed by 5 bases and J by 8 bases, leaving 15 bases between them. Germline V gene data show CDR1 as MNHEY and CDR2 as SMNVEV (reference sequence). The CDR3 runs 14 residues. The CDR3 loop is CASSNDLLREKLFF. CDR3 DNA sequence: TGTGCCAGCAGTAACGACCTTCTACGCGAAAAACTGTTTTTT.

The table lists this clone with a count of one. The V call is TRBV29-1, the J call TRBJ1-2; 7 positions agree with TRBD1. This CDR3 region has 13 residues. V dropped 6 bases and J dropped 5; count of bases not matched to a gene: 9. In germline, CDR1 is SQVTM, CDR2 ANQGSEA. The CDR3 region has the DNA TGCAGCGTGGAAAATTCACAGGGGTATGGCTACACCTTC. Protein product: CSVENSQGYGYTF.

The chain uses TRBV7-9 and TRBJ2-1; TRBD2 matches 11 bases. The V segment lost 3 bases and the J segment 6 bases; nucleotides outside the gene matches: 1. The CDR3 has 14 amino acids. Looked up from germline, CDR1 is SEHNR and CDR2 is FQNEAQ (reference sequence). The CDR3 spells CASSFSGGANEQFF. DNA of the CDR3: TGTGCCAGCAGCTTTAGCGGGGGGGCCAATGAGCAGTTCTTC.

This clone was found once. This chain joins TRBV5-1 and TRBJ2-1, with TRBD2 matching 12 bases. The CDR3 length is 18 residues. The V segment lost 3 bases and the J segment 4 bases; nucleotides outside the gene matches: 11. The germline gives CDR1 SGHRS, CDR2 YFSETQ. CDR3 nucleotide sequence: TGCGCCAGCAGCTCTGGAGCTAGCGGGGGGGCCTGGTACAATGAGCAGTTCTTC. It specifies CASSSGASGGAWYNEQFF.

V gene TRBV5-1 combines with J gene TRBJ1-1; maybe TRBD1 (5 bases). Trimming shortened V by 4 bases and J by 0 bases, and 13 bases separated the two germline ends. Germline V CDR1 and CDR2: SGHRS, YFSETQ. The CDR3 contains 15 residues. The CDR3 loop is CASSHRGGMNTEAFF. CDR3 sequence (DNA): TGCGCCAGCAGCCATCGGGGCGGAATGAACACTGAAGCTTTCTTT.

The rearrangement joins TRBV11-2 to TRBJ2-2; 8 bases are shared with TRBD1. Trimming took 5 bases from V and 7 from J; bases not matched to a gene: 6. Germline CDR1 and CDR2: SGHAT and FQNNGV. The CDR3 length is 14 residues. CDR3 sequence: CASSPGQGGGELFF. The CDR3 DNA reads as TGTGCCAGCAGCCCCGGACAGGGAGGCGGGGAGCTGTTTTTT.

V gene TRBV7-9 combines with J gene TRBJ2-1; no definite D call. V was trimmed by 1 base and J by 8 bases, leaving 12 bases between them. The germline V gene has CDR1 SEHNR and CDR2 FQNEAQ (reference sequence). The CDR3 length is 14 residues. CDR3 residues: CASSLVDWADEQFF. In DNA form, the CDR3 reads TGTGCCAGCAGCTTAGTCGACTGGGCCGATGAGCAGTTCTTC.

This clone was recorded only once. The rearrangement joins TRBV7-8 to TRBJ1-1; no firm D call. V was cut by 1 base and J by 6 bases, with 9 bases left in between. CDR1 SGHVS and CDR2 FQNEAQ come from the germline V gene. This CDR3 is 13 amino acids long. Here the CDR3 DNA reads TGTGCCAGCAGCTTAGGAGGGTTCGCTGAAGCTTTCTTT. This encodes CASSLGGFAEAFF.

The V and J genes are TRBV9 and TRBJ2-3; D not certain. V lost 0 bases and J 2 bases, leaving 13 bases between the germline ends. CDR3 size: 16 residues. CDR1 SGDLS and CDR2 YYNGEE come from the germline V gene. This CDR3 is CASSVESLSFTDTQYF. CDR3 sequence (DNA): TGTGCCAGCAGCGTAGAATCCCTATCCTTCACAGATACGCAGTATTTT.

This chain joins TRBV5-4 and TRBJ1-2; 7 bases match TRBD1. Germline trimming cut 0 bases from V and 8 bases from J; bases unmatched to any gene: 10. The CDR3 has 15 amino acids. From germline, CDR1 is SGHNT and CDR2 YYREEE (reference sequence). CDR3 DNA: TGTGCCAGCAGCTTGGTTAGGGACAGAATTCGCGGCTACACCTTC. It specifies CASSLVRDRIRGYTF.

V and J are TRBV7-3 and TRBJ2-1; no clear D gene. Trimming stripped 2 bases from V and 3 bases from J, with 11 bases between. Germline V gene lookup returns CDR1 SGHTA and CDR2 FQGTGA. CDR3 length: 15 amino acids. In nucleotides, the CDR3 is TGTGCCAGCAGCTTAGAGGCATCTGTCTACAATGAGCAGTTCTTC. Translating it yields CASSLEASVYNEQFF.

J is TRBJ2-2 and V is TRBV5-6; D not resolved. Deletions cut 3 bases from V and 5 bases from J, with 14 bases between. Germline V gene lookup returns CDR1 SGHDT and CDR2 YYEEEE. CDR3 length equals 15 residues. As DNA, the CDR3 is TGTGCCAGCAGCTCGGTCGGGTACCGGACCGGGGAGCTGTTTTTT. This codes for CASSSVGYRTGELFF.

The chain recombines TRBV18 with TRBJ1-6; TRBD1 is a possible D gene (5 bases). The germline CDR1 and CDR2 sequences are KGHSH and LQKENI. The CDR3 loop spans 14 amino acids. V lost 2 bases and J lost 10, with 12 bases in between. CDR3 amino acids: CASSPGAEGSPLHF. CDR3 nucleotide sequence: TGTGCCAGCTCACCAGGGGCGGAGGGATCACCCCTCCACTTT.

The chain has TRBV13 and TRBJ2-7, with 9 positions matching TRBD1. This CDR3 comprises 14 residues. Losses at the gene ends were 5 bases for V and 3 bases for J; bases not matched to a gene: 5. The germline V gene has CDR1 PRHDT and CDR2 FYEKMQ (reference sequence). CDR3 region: CASSRRDRDYEQYF. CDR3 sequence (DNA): TGTGCCAGCAGCCGGCGGGACAGGGACTACGAGCAGTACTTC.

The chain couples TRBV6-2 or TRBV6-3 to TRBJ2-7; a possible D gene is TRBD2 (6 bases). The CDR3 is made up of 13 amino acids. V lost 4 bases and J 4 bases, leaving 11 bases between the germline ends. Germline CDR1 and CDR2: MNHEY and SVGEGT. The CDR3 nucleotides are TGTGCCAGCAGTTCGGGACTCGGGTACGAGCAGTACTTC. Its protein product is CASSSGLGYEQYF.

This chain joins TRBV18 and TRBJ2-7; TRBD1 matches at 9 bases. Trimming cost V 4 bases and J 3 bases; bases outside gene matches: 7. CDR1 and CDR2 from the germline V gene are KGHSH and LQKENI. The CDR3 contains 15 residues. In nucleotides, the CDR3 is TGTGCCAGCTCACACACGGGACAGGGACACTACGAGCAGTACTTC. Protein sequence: CASSHTGQGHYEQYF.

CDR3 in amino acids: CASSYSGQLNNEQFF. CDR3 nucleotide sequence: TGTGCCAGCAGTTACTCAGGACAGCTTAACAATGAGCAGTTCTTC. The chain combines TRBV6-2 or TRBV6-3 with TRBJ2-1; possible D gene TRBD1, 6 bases. Trimming pared 0 bases from V and 5 bases from J, leaving 11 bases between. Germline CDR1 MNHEY, CDR2 SVGEGT. The CDR3 length is 15 residues.

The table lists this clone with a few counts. The CDR3 protein is CASSFGESSNQPQHF. Here the CDR3 DNA reads TGCGCCAGCAGCTTCGGAGAGAGTAGCAATCAGCCCCAGCATTTT. The chain recombines TRBV5-1 with TRBJ1-5; no clear D gene. Deletions cut 2 bases from V and 0 bases from J, with 9 bases between. The CDR3 is made up of 15 amino acids. Germline V gene sequence: CDR1 SGHRS, CDR2 YFSETQ.